The 8 T cell receptor beta chains below come from one sample, sequenced in a study of identical twins. TCRdb re-called the 5' RACE reads through MiXCR, storing one row per CDR3 protein. The sample records around 290,000 distinct CDR3 sequences, less than 9.5% being singletons. These data were also reused for a study on yellow fever vaccine responses in identical twins.

The sequenced sample consisted of CD8+ T cells sorted from blood. These receptors were obtained from a young woman in good health.

There are many counts of this clonotype. The CDR3 is CSALEGGYTF. The DNA for the CDR3 is TGCAGTGCCCTAGAGGGTGGCTACACCTTC. V is TRBV20-1 and J is TRBJ1-2; D ambiguous. V shed 6 bases and J shed 7 bases, with 9 bases lying between them. Germline lookup yields CDR1 DFQATT and CDR2 SNEGSKA (reference sequence). CDR3 length equals 10 residues.

This clonotype came up a few times. The V gene is TRBV15, the J gene TRBJ1-2; 7 positions match TRBD1. Germline assignment: CDR1 LNHNV and CDR2 YYDKDF (reference sequence). The CDR3 has 14 residues. J was trimmed by 4 bases and V by 2 bases; bases with no gene match: 4. DNA for the CDR3: TGTGCCACCAGCAGACAGGGGGGGGCCTATGGCTACACCTTC. This translates into CATSRQGGAYGYTF. Full variable domain (missing parts from reference TRBV15 and TRBJ1-2): DAMVIQNPRYQVTQFGKPVTLSCSQTLNHNVMYWYQQKSSQAPKLLFHYYDKDFNNEADTPDNFQSRRPNTSFCFLDIRSPGLGDTAMYLCATSRQGGAYGYTFGSGTRLTVV.

This clonotype was detected a few times. The gene calls are TRBV28 and TRBJ2-3; D possibly matches TRBD1 or TRBD2 (5 bases each). Per the germline V gene, CDR1 is MDHEN and CDR2 is SYDVKM. The CDR3 runs to 13 residues. Between the trimmed V and J ends, which lost 6 bases and 7 bases, there was a span of 14 bases. DNA of the CDR3: TGTGCCAGCAGGACCGGGACCCCAAATACGCAGTATTTT. Its protein is CASRTGTPNTQYF. Full variable domain (outside the CDR3, taken from reference TRBV28 and TRBJ2-3): DVKVTQSSRYLVKRTGEKVFLECVQDMDHENMFWYRQDPGLGLRLIYFSYDVKMKEKGDIPEGYSVSREKKERFSLILESASTNQTSMYLCASRTGTPNTQYFGPGTRLTVL.

This clonotype has just a few counts. The J gene is TRBJ1-6, the V gene TRBV28, with D unclear. Trimming left V 7 bases short and J 7 bases short, with 8 bases between. The germline V gene encodes CDR1 MDHEN and CDR2 SYDVKM. The CDR3 is 12 amino acids. This CDR3 is CASKSYNSPLHF. CDR3 nucleotide sequence: TGTGCCAGCAAGAGTTACAATTCACCCCTCCACTTT.

This chain's CDR3 is CASSQDWDGLDTQYF. Written as DNA, the CDR3 is TGCGCCAGCAGCCAAGATTGGGACGGGTTAGATACGCAGTATTTT. This rearrangement joins TRBV4-3 to TRBJ2-3; D could derive from TRBD1 or TRBD2 (5 bases each). The ends were cut back, 0 bases at V and 5 bases at J, with 12 bases in the middle. Germline CDR1 is LGHNA and CDR2 is YSLEER. CDR3 length equals 15 residues.

This clonotype was seen a handful of times. This sequence joins TRBV27 and TRBJ2-3; TRBD1 aligns across 7 bases. Trimming removed 4 bases from V and 4 bases from J; junction bases left unmatched: 5. CDR3 length equals 14 residues. In germline, CDR1 is MNHEY, CDR2 SMNVEV (reference sequence). The CDR3 region has the DNA TGTGCCAGCAGTTCTAGGGGGCGCCCAGATACGCAGTATTTT. It specifies CASSSRGRPDTQYF.

This clonotype was counted ten times or more. This chain connects TRBV29-1 to TRBJ2-1; D ambiguous. This CDR3 is built from 13 residues. The V end was cut by 6 bases, the J end by 6 bases, with 15 bases between. Germline CDR1 reads SQVTM; CDR2 reads ANQGSEA. This CDR3 reads CSVLRVSSNEQFF. The DNA of the CDR3 is TGCAGCGTGCTACGGGTCAGTAGCAATGAGCAGTTCTTC.

This clonotype has only a few counts. The chain links TRBV29-1 to TRBJ2-1; TRBD2 matches 9 bases. This CDR3 region has 16 residues. Germline trimming cut 1 base from V and 5 bases from J; bases unmatched to any gene: 9. In germline, CDR1 is SQVTM, CDR2 ANQGSEA. The CDR3 sequence: CSVEGELAGADNEQFF. The CDR3, as DNA: TGCAGCGTTGAAGGAGAACTAGCGGGCGCGGACAATGAGCAGTTCTTC.